This TCR beta chain emerged from a study of shared clonotypes between healthy human individuals. For the study at large: Each donor had three CD4 naive, three CD4 memory, two CD8 naive and one CD8 memory plate. Study-wide results and limits: The study generally estimated greater richness for naive than memory subsets.

For this clone: The antigen is unknown.

This was a deep-level run. Using immunoSEQ multiplex PCR, the repertoire was profiled, and TCRdb retains in-frame clones only, with some absent. The sample records 850,000 to 1,200,000 clones, roughly 80% being singletons. Per germline, CDR1 GTSNPN and CDR2 SVGIG (reference sequence). Trimming cost V 3 bases and J 2 bases; bases outside gene matches: 4. This CDR3 comprises 14 residues. The specimen sequenced was memory CD4+ T cells sorted from blood. Subset meaning: CD45RA-negative fraction. The sequence came from a man aged 18 to 30 in good health. The chain uses TRBV30 and TRBJ2-5; 9 nucleotides agree with TRBD2. The CDR3 sequence: CAWSGLAGQETQYF. The CDR3 DNA reads TGTGCCTGGAGCGGGCTAGCGGGACAAGAGACCCAGTACTTC.